The 25 T cell receptor beta chains below come from one sample, sequenced in a study of blood T cell repertoires in COVID-19. Data came from immunoSEQ multiplex PCR; TCRdb stores just in-frame clones and leaves some out. The table has roughly 310,000 clones, 90% seen once. The sequencing input was peripheral blood. These receptor sequences come from a woman under 40 with COVID-19, enrolled during active disease.

The V call is TRBV18, the J call TRBJ2-3; D is uncertain. The CDR3 totals 17 residues. The germline V and J ends were trimmed by 2 bases and 3 bases, with 18 bases remaining between them. Looked up from germline, CDR1 is KGHSH and CDR2 is LQKENI. Written as DNA, the CDR3 is TGTGCCAGCTCACCATCCACTACCGGGTCGTTGACAGATACGCAGTATTTT. Its translation: CASSPSTTGSLTDTQYF.

Comments on this clone: Other DNA sequences within the sample encode an identical CDR3. The chain combines TRBV30 with TRBJ1-1; D is perhaps TRBD1 (6 bases). Germline lookup yields CDR1 GTSNPN and CDR2 SVGIG (reference sequence). CDR3 length equals 14 residues. Deletions cut 0 bases from V and 4 bases from J, with 12 bases between. The CDR3 loop is CAWSVGQGTTEAFF. As DNA, the CDR3 is TGTGCCTGGAGTGTCGGGCAGGGGACCACTGAAGCTTTCTTT.

This clone occurred once. The J gene is TRBJ1-1, the V gene TRBV2; D is undetermined. The CDR3 covers 14 residues. V lost 2 bases to trimming and J lost 6 bases, with 13 bases between them. CDR1 and CDR2 from the germline V gene are SNHLY and FYNNEI. DNA for the CDR3: TGTGCCAGCAGTGAACAGTTTATTGTCGCTGAAGCTTTCTTT. Translating gives CASSEQFIVAEAFF.

V is TRBV5-4 and J is TRBJ2-7, with no clear D. V was trimmed by 1 base and J by 6 bases, leaving 17 bases between them. Germline V CDR1 and CDR2: SGHNT, YYREEE (reference sequence). The CDR3 totals 15 residues. The CDR3 DNA reads as TGTGCCAGCAGCTTGTTAGGATTCGAGGTGGGCGAGCAGTACTTC. Its translation: CASSLLGFEVGEQYF.

This chain connects TRBV5-1 to TRBJ1-3; TRBD1 might be the D (5 bases). The CDR3 spans 16 residues. V lost 4 bases to trimming and J lost 0 bases, with 14 bases between them. Germline-derived CDR1 and CDR2 are SGHRS and YFSETQ. The CDR3, as DNA: TGCGCCAGCAGCCAGAACGACAGAGACTCTGGAAACACCATATATTTT. This translates into CASSQNDRDSGNTIYF.

The rearrangement uses TRBV28 and TRBJ1-5; D call uncertain. This CDR3 contains 16 residues. V was shortened by 6 bases and J by 0 bases, with 15 bases between the two germline ends. Germline lookup yields CDR1 MDHEN and CDR2 SYDVKM. CDR3 protein: CASRSDTSISNQPQHF. CDR3 DNA sequence: TGTGCCAGCAGGTCTGACACATCTATTAGCAATCAGCCCCAGCATTTT.

The rearrangement joins TRBV18 to TRBJ1-2; 8 nucleotides agree with TRBD1. CDR3 size: 17 residues. Germline CDR1 is KGHSH and CDR2 is LQKENI. V was pared by 4 bases and J by 8 bases, with 18 bases of the junction left unmatched. This chain's CDR3 is CASSRGTGHEALSGYTF. As DNA, the CDR3 is TGTGCCAGCTCACGAGGGACAGGCCACGAGGCCCTATCAGGCTACACCTTC.

The V gene is TRBV27, the J gene TRBJ2-7, with 8 bases fitting TRBD2. V shed 2 bases and J 1 base; nucleotides not matched to a gene: 4. The germline CDR1 and CDR2 sequences are MNHEY and SMNVEV (reference sequence). The CDR3 consists of 15 residues. In DNA, the CDR3 is TGTGCCAGCAGTTTAAGCGGGAGAAGGTCCTACGAGCAGTACTTC. It specifies CASSLSGRRSYEQYF.

The rearrangement links TRBV11-2 to TRBJ2-3; 10 bases line up with TRBD2. The germline CDR1 and CDR2 sequences are SGHAT and FQNNGV. V dropped 6 bases and J dropped 2; count of bases not matched to a gene: 5. The CDR3 has 15 residues. The CDR3 DNA reads TGTGCCAGCAGTCCCGGGACTAGCGTCACAGATACGCAGTATTTT. Protein product: CASSPGTSVTDTQYF.

The chain couples TRBV6-2 or TRBV6-3 to TRBJ1-1; D gene unclear. Germline lookup yields CDR1 MNHEY and CDR2 SVGEGT. The length of the CDR3 is 13 residues. Trimming took off 2 bases at V and 5 bases at J, with 9 bases between the two ends. The chain's CDR3 is CASSYEGRTEAFF. The CDR3, as DNA: TGTGCCAGCAGTTACGAGGGTCGGACTGAAGCTTTCTTT.

Note on this clone: Other DNA sequences from this sample encode an identical CDR3 as well. The chain has TRBV27 and TRBJ2-2, with D possibly TRBD2 on 5 matching bases. With 4 bases removed from V and 1 base from J, the gap between germline ends came to 7 bases. CDR3 length: 14 amino acids. The germline CDR1 and CDR2 sequences are MNHEY and SMNVEV (reference sequence). DNA for the CDR3: TGTGCCAGCAGTTCAGGAGGGAACACCGGGGAGCTGTTTTTT. Translated: CASSSGGNTGELFF.

Here the CDR3 DNA reads TGCGCCAGCAGCCAAGCCCAGGGACAGGGGGCTGGGGGCTACACCTTC. It yields the protein CASSQAQGQGAGGYTF. This rearrangement joins TRBV4-1 to TRBJ1-2; 12 nucleotides line up with TRBD1. Germline assignment: CDR1 MGHRA and CDR2 YSYEKL. Trimming removed 1 base from V and 8 bases from J; junction bases left unmatched: 8. The CDR3 extends over 16 amino acids.

The chain links TRBV7-9 to TRBJ2-7; 8 nucleotides agree with TRBD2. In germline, CDR1 is SEHNR, CDR2 FQNEAQ (reference sequence). There are 16 residues in the CDR3. V lost 5 bases and J lost 3; bases outside the gene matches: 12. CDR3 sequence: CASSPLGSGSVYEQYF. Written as DNA, the CDR3 is TGTGCCAGCAGCCCTCTAGGGAGCGGGAGTGTCTACGAGCAGTACTTC.

The chain uses TRBV9 and TRBJ2-5; TRBD2 matches at 7 bases. This CDR3 has 15 residues. In germline, CDR1 is SGDLS, CDR2 YYNGEE. With 4 bases clipped from V and 5 bases from J, the junction kept 11 bases outside the gene matches. DNA for the CDR3: TGTGCCAGCAGCCCAATGGGGCGGGAGTGGGAGACCCAGTACTTC. This translates into CASSPMGREWETQYF.

The chain employs TRBV12-3 or TRBV12-4 and TRBJ1-3; D unresolved. There are 13 residues in the CDR3. The V end lost 0 bases, the J end lost 4 bases, and 4 bases lay between the germline ends. In DNA, the CDR3 is TGTGCCAGCAGTTTAGCGCAGGGAAACACCATATATTTT. Translated, it gives CASSLAQGNTIYF.

This chain connects TRBV30 to TRBJ2-7; 8 bases match TRBD2. This CDR3 has 13 amino acids. V lost 2 bases, J lost 6 bases, and 6 bases stayed unmatched. CDR1 is GTSNPN and CDR2 is SVGIG in the germline V gene (reference sequence). The CDR3 loop reads CAWSSGLAGEQYF. As DNA, the CDR3 is TGTGCCTGGAGTAGTGGACTAGCAGGCGAGCAGTACTTC. Full variable domain (outside the CDR3, taken from reference TRBV30 and TRBJ2-7): SQTIHQWPATLVQPVGSPLSLECTVEGTSNPNLYWYRQAAGRGLQLLFYSVGIGQISSEVPQNLSASRPQDRQFILSSKKLLLSDSGFYLCAWSSGLAGEQYFGPGTRLTVT.

The V call is TRBV27, the J call TRBJ2-7, with TRBD1 matching 11 bases. The V and J ends lost 4 bases and 4 bases, in that order; junction bases with no gene match: 6. Germline V gives CDR1 MNHEY, CDR2 SMNVEV (reference sequence). This CDR3 region has 15 residues. CDR3 loop: CASSSEDRGLYEQYF. In DNA, the CDR3 is TGTGCCAGCAGTTCAGAGGACAGGGGGCTTTACGAGCAGTACTTC.

This clone was recorded only once. The rearrangement links TRBV6-1 to TRBJ2-1; unclear D gene. V was trimmed by 3 bases and J by 9 bases, leaving 9 bases between them. The CDR3 spans 12 residues. Germline-derived CDR1 and CDR2 are MNHNS and SASEGT. CDR3 sequence: CASSDPRGEQFF. For the CDR3, the DNA is TGTGCCAGCAGTGACCCGCGTGGTGAGCAGTTCTTC.

The J gene is TRBJ2-3, the V gene TRBV5-6; 14 nucleotides agree with TRBD2. Looked up from germline, CDR1 is SGHDT and CDR2 is YYEEEE. The CDR3 covers 15 residues. V lost 6 bases and J lost 10; bases outside the gene matches: 10. The CDR3 DNA reads as TGTGCCAGCACCCGACTAGCGGGAGGGCCTGGGGCGCAGTATTTT. It translates to CASTRLAGGPGAQYF.

The V and J genes are TRBV3-1 (or the pseudogene TRBV3-2) and TRBJ2-2; 8 bases line up with TRBD1. The CDR3 totals 13 residues. Germline trimming cut 5 bases from V and 7 bases from J; bases unmatched to any gene: 3. The germline V gene encodes CDR1 LGHDT and CDR2 YNNKEL (reference sequence). The CDR3 DNA reads as TGTGCCAGCAGCTTACAGGGGGTCGGGGAGCTGTTTTTT. Translated, it gives CASSLQGVGELFF.

The table lists this clone with a count of one. The CDR3 coding sequence is TGTGCCAGCAGCTTGGGCCTCGTCGGGGGTAGCGTCTACGAGCAGTACTTC. Encoded protein: CASSLGLVGGSVYEQYF. The chain uses TRBV5-4 and TRBJ2-7; D may be TRBD2 (6 bases). V lost 0 bases to trimming and J lost 3 bases, with 19 bases between them. The CDR3 runs to 17 residues. Germline CDR1 SGHNT, CDR2 YYREEE (reference sequence).

This chain uses TRBV18 with TRBJ1-2, with TRBD1 matching 8 bases. After removal of 5 bases from V and 3 bases from J, the junction contained 2 bases not matched to a gene. The V gene's germline CDR1 is KGHSH and CDR2 LQKENI. The length of the CDR3 is 13 residues. This chain's CDR3 is CASSTDRDYGYTF. CDR3 coding DNA: TGTGCCAGCTCAACGGACAGGGACTATGGCTACACCTTC.

The chain is built from TRBV11-2 and TRBJ2-7; a possible D gene is TRBD2 (6 bases). Per the germline V gene, CDR1 is SGHAT and CDR2 is FQNNGV. This CDR3 has 16 residues. Trimming left V 1 base short and J 0 bases short, with 13 bases between. The CDR3 bases are TGTGCCAGCAGCTTAGGGTGGTACGGGGGCTCCTACGAGCAGTACTTC. Translating gives CASSLGWYGGSYEQYF.

This chain links TRBV7-9 with TRBJ1-1, with a tentative D call TRBD1 (5 bases). The CDR3 has 14 amino acids. V was shortened by 1 base and J by 2 bases, with 8 bases between the two germline ends. The germline V gene encodes CDR1 SEHNR and CDR2 FQNEAQ (reference sequence). The CDR3, as DNA: TGTGCCAGCAGCTTAGAAGGGGCCAACACTGAAGCTTTCTTT. This encodes CASSLEGANTEAFF.

The chain joins TRBV19 to TRBJ1-5; 8 bases match TRBD1. Per the germline V gene, CDR1 is LNHDA and CDR2 is SQIVND (reference sequence). V was pared by 5 bases and J by 3 bases, with 6 bases of the junction left unmatched. This CDR3 has 15 residues. The CDR3 nucleotides are TGTGCCAGTAGTCAGGGGGCGAGAAACAATCAGCCCCAGCATTTT. It translates to CASSQGARNNQPQHF.